These T cell receptor beta chains were read from a single sample in a study of blood T cell repertoires in COVID-19. The assay was immunoSEQ multiplex PCR, and TCRdb's table has in-frame clones only and misses some. The sample records roughly 300,000 clones, around 86% being singletons. What was sequenced was peripheral blood. These receptors were obtained from a human donor in a cohort sampled during active COVID-19. Both conserved end residues are part of each CDR3. Each record gives: CDR3 protein, D gene, V gene, clone size. D genes are given only for firm matches. Rows may omit the clone size; those that give it use once, few, many or a size class.

CDR3 protein: CASSLYSGAGYNEQFF; D gene: NA; V gene: TRBV2; clone size: NA
CDR3 protein: CASKQGATNEKLFF; D gene: TRBD1; V gene: TRBV27; clone size: few
CDR3 protein: CSSGTGDQETQYF; D gene: TRBD1; V gene: TRBV28; clone size: NA
CDR3 protein: CASSLKAGEGSPLHF; D gene: NA; V gene: TRBV5-5; clone size: NA
CDR3 protein: CASSRTTGGVDTQYF; D gene: TRBD2; V gene: TRBV3-1/TRBV3-2; clone size: few
CDR3 protein: CASSAGGSYNEQFF; D gene: TRBD1; V gene: TRBV10-2; clone size: NA
CDR3 protein: CASVPGTSATDTQYF; D gene: NA; V gene: TRBV2; clone size: NA
CDR3 protein: CASSKTIAGGDEQYF; D gene: NA; V gene: TRBV21-1; clone size: NA
CDR3 protein: CASSLEGSGRQTQYF; D gene: NA; V gene: TRBV5-4; clone size: NA
CDR3 protein: CASSGIDRVVNIQYF; D gene: TRBD1; V gene: TRBV19; clone size: NA
CDR3 protein: CASSQVGMGELFF; D gene: NA; V gene: TRBV4-2; clone size: NA
CDR3 protein: CASISVASGSYEQYF; D gene: TRBD2; V gene: TRBV28; clone size: NA
CDR3 protein: CASSTTVPVRSGELFF; D gene: NA; V gene: TRBV19; clone size: NA
CDR3 protein: CASSSRGQGAGGDTQYF; D gene: TRBD1; V gene: TRBV27; clone size: once
CDR3 protein: CASSYTRGTGQPQHF; D gene: NA; V gene: TRBV6-2/TRBV6-3; clone size: NA
CDR3 protein: CASSQVNTGAGELFF; D gene: NA; V gene: TRBV4-3; clone size: NA
CDR3 protein: CASSLTSTETQYF; D gene: TRBD2; V gene: TRBV18; clone size: NA
CDR3 protein: CASSPGRTGLGEQYF; D gene: NA; V gene: TRBV7-2; clone size: NA
CDR3 protein: CASSAGTSGSGEETQYF; D gene: TRBD2; V gene: TRBV18; clone size: NA
CDR3 protein: CASSILAGYEQFF; D gene: NA; V gene: TRBV19; clone size: NA
CDR3 protein: CASSPADRGYGGYTF; D gene: TRBD1; V gene: TRBV6-4; clone size: NA
CDR3 protein: CASSYGETKISYEQYF; D gene: NA; V gene: TRBV6-6; clone size: NA
CDR3 protein: CASSPLSGVYEQYF; D gene: NA; V gene: TRBV18; clone size: NA
CDR3 protein: CASSQERRSCTDTQYF; D gene: NA; V gene: TRBV3-1/TRBV3-2; clone size: NA
CDR3 protein: CSVVGGYGYTF; D gene: NA; V gene: TRBV29-1; clone size: NA
CDR3 protein: CATSRGQVSGANVLTF; D gene: NA; V gene: TRBV15; clone size: NA
CDR3 protein: CSASSAGVPQHF; D gene: NA; V gene: TRBV20-1; clone size: NA
CDR3 protein: CASSQDLGLPGSEQYF; D gene: NA; V gene: TRBV4-2; clone size: NA
CDR3 protein: CASSQGLAGEDTQYF; D gene: TRBD2; V gene: TRBV4-2; clone size: NA
CDR3 protein: CASSLGPLASGQETQYF; D gene: TRBD2; V gene: TRBV7-2; clone size: NA
CDR3 protein: CAWSVGGNYEQYF; D gene: NA; V gene: TRBV30; clone size: NA
CDR3 protein: CASSYSNGGMAELFF; D gene: TRBD2; V gene: TRBV6-5; clone size: NA
CDR3 protein: CASAGTSGSNEQFF; D gene: TRBD2; V gene: TRBV15; clone size: NA
CDR3 protein: CASTGGSGYTF; D gene: TRBD1; V gene: TRBV2; clone size: NA
CDR3 protein: CASSPPNSRRGYSSYNEQFF; D gene: NA; V gene: TRBV18; clone size: NA
CDR3 protein: CASSWEGEVQPQHF; D gene: NA; V gene: TRBV6-2/TRBV6-3; clone size: NA
CDR3 protein: CASRTGANTGELFF; D gene: TRBD1; V gene: TRBV28; clone size: NA
CDR3 protein: CASSGWTGTNSPLHF; D gene: TRBD1; V gene: TRBV7-9; clone size: NA
CDR3 protein: CASRAGDLNTGELFF; D gene: NA; V gene: TRBV19; clone size: few
CDR3 protein: CASRSLHRAVRNYGYTF; D gene: NA; V gene: TRBV27; clone size: NA
CDR3 protein: CASSTEGSYYGYTF; D gene: NA; V gene: TRBV7-2; clone size: NA
CDR3 protein: CASSIGGDTDTQYF; D gene: NA; V gene: TRBV19; clone size: NA
CDR3 protein: CASSGSTTGFSQFF; D gene: NA; V gene: TRBV9; clone size: NA
CDR3 protein: CASSRAGPGSDKDGYTF; D gene: NA; V gene: TRBV18; clone size: NA
CDR3 protein: CASRRTGDNAEAFF; D gene: TRBD1; V gene: TRBV7-9; clone size: NA
CDR3 protein: CASSLPLITDTQYF; D gene: NA; V gene: TRBV7-3; clone size: once
CDR3 protein: CASRPGVENSPLHF; D gene: NA; V gene: TRBV5-1; clone size: NA
CDR3 protein: CASSYSGLAQETQYF; D gene: NA; V gene: TRBV6-2/TRBV6-3; clone size: NA
CDR3 protein: CASGVGRAAQYF; D gene: TRBD2; V gene: TRBV30; clone size: NA
CDR3 protein: CASSKDRQTYEQYF; D gene: NA; V gene: TRBV21-1; clone size: NA